The clone carrying this T cell receptor (beta chain) appeared once. As yet, its antigen is unknown. The sample originates from a study of cytomegalovirus exposure and HLA in healthy donors. Study-wide findings and caveats: A later examination showed that TCR association rates differed by HLA locus, with DRB1 most and HLA-C fewest.

PCR employed 60 Vbeta and 13 Jbeta primers. Sequenced by immunoSEQ multiplex PCR; TCRdb stores in-frame clones only, minus some. The data show about 98,000 clones, about 80% seen once. Germline V gene lookup returns CDR1 MNHEY and CDR2 SMNVEV (reference sequence). The trim removed 3 bases at V and 0 bases at J, leaving 2 bases unmatched. This CDR3 is 15 amino acids long. The chain carries TRBV27 and TRBJ1-3; 7 bases fit TRBD1. The TCR was taken from a female donor in good health and CMV-seropositive. What was sequenced was PBMCs. In nucleotides, the CDR3 is TGTGCCAGCAGTTTCCGACAGGGCTCTGGAAACACCATATATTTT. Translation gives CASSFRQGSGNTIYF.